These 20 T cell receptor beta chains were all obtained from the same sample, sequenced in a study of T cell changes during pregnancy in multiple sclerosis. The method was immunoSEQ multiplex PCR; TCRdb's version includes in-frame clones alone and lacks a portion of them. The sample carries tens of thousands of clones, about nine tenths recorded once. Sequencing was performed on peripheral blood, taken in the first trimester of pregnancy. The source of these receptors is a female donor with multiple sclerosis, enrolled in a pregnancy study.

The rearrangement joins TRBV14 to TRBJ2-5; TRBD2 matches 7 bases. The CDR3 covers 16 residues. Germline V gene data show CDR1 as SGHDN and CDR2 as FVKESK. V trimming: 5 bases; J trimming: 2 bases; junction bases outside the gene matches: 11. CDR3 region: CASSSQAGPLQETQYF. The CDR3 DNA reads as TGTGCCAGCAGCTCTCAAGCGGGACCGTTGCAAGAGACCCAGTACTTC.

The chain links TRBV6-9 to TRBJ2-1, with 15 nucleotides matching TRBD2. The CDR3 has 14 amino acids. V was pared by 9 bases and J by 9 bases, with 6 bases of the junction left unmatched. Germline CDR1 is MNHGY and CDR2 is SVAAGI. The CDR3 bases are TGTGCCAGGGCCGGGACTAGCGGGAGGTGTGAGCAGTTCTTC. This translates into CARAGTSGRCEQFF.

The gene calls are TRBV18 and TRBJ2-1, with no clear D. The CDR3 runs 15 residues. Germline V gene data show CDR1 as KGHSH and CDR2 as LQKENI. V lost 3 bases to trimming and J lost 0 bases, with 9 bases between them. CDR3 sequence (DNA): TGTGCCAGCTCACCTCCCGAGATCTCCTACAATGAGCAGTTCTTC. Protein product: CASSPPEISYNEQFF.

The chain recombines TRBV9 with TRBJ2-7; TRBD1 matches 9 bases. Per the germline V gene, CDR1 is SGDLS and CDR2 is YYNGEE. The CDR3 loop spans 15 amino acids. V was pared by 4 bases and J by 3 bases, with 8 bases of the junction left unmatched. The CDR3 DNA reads TGTGCCAGCAGCAAAGCGGGACAGGGAATCTACGAGCAGTACTTC. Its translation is CASSKAGQGIYEQYF. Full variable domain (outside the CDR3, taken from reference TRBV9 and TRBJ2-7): DSGVTQTPKHLITATGQRVTLRCSPRSGDLSVYWYQQSLDQGLQFLIQYYNGEERAKGNILERFSAQQFPDLHSELNLSSLELGDSALYFCASSKAGQGIYEQYFGPGTRLTVT.

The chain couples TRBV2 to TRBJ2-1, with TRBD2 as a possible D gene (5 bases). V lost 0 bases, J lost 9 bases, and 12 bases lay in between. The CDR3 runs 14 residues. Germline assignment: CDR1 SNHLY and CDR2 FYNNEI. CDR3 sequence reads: CASSEALRLPEQFF. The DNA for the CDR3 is TGTGCCAGCAGTGAAGCGCTTCGACTACCTGAGCAGTTCTTC.

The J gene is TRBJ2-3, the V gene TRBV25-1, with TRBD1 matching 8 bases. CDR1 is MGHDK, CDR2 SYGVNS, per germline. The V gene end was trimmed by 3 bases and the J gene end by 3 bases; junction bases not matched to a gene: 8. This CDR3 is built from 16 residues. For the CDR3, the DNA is TGTGCCAGCAGTGACCCCGAGACAGGGGTGACAGATACGCAGTATTTT. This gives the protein CASSDPETGVTDTQYF.

The CDR3 sequence is CASSASGTAYEQYF. The CDR3 coding sequence is TGTGCCAGCAGCGCTAGCGGGACCGCCTACGAGCAGTACTTC. The chain couples TRBV9 to TRBJ2-7; 9 bases align to TRBD2. Trimming took 3 bases from V and 2 from J; bases not matched to a gene: 3. The CDR3 loop spans 14 amino acids. Germline CDR1 reads SGDLS; CDR2 reads YYNGEE.

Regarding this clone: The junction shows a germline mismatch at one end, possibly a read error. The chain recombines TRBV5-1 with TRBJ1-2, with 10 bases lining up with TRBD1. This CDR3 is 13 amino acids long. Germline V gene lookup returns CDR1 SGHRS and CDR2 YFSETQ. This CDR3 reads CASSLRQGALVSF. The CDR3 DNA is TGCGCCAGCAGCTTGCGACAGGGGGCCTTAGTCTCCTTC.

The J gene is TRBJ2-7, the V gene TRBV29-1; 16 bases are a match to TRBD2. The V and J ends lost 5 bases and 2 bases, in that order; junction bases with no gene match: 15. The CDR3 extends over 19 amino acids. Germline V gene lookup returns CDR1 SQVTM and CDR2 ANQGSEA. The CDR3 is CSVPFQPGLAGGRTYEQYF. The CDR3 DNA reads TGCAGCGTTCCTTTTCAACCGGGACTAGCGGGAGGGAGGACCTACGAGCAGTACTTC.

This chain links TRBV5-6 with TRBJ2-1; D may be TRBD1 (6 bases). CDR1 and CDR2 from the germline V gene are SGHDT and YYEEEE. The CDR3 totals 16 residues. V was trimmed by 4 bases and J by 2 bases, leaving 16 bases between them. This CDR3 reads CASSIGQMGTYNEQFF. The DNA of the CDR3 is TGTGCCAGCAGCATAGGACAGATGGGGACCTACAATGAGCAGTTCTTC.

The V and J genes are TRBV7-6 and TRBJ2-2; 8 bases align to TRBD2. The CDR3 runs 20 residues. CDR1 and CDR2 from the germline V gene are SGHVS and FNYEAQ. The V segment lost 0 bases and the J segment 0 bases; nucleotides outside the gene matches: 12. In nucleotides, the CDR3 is TGTGCCAGCAGCTTAGCAGATTCCCTAACTAGCGGAGCGAACACCGGGGAGCTGTTTTTT. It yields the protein CASSLADSLTSGANTGELFF.

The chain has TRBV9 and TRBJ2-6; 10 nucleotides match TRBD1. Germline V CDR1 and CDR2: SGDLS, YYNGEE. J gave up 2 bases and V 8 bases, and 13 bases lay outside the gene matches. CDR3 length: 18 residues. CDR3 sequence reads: CASSRGQGRVTGANVLTF. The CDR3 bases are TGTGCCAGTTCGAGGGGACAGGGGAGAGTTACTGGGGCCAACGTCCTGACTTTC.

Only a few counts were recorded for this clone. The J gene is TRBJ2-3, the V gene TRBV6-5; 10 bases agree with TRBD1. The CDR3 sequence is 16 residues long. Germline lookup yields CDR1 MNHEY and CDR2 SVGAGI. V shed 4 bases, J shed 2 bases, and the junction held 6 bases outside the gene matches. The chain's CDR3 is CASSSGTGASTDTQYF. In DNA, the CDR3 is TGTGCCAGCAGTTCCGGGACAGGGGCATCCACAGATACGCAGTATTTT.

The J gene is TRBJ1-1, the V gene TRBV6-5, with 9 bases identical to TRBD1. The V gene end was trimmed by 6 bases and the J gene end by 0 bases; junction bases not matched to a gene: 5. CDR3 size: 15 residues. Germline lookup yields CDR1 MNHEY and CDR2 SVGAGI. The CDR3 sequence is CASSRDRVLNTEAFF. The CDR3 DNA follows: TGTGCCAGCAGCCGGGACAGGGTTCTGAACACTGAAGCTTTCTTT.

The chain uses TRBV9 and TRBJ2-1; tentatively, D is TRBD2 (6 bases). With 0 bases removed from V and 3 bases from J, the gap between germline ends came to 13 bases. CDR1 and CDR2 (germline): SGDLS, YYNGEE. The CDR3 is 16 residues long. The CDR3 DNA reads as TGTGCCAGCAGCGTAGGAGCGGGCCCTCTCTACAATGAGCAGTTCTTC. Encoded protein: CASSVGAGPLYNEQFF.

For the CDR3, the DNA is TGCGCCAGCAGCCAAGATACGGGAGGGCGAGCAGATACGCAGTATTTT. This encodes CASSQDTGGRADTQYF. The genes are TRBV4-3 and TRBJ2-3; 8 bases agree with TRBD2. Germline V lookup: CDR1 LGHNA, CDR2 YSLEER. There are 16 residues in the CDR3. After removal of 0 bases from V and 4 bases from J, the junction contained 6 bases not matched to a gene.

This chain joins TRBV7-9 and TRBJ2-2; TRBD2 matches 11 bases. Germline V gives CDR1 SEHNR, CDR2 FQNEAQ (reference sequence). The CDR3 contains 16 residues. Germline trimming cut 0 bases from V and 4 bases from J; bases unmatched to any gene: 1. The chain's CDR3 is CASSLALAGGTGELFF. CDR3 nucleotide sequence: TGTGCCAGCAGCTTAGCGCTAGCGGGAGGCACCGGGGAGCTGTTTTTT.

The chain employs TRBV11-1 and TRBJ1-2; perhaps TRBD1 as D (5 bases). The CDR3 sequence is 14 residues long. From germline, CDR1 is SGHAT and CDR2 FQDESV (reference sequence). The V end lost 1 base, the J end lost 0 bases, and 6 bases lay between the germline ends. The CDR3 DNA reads TGTGCCAGCAGCTTAGGACAGACTAACTATGGCTACACCTTC. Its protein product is CASSLGQTNYGYTF.

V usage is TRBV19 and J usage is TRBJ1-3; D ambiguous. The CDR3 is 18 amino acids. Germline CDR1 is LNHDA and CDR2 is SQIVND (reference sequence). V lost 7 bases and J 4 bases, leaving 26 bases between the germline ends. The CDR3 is CASTPWESRYSSGNTIYF. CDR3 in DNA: TGTGCCAGTACACCATGGGAGAGTAGGTATTCATCCGGAAACACCATATATTTT.

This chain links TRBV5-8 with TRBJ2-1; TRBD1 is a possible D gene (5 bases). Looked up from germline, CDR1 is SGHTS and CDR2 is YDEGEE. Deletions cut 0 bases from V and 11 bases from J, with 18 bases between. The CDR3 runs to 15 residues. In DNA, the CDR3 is TGTGCCAGCAGCTTGGAGGCAGGGTACTTTTTCCAGCAGTTCTTC. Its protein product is CASSLEAGYFFQQFF.